Each of the 19 T cell receptor beta chains below was sequenced from the same sample in a study of tumor-infiltrating lymphocytes in localized non-small cell lung cancer. Libraries were prepared by immunoSEQ multiplex PCR; TCRdb keeps only in-frame clonotypes and omits some of them. The profile shows thousands of clones, approximately 71% of them singletons. Sequencing used lung tumor tissue. These receptors were taken from a human donor with non-small cell lung cancer.

The chain is built from TRBV2 and TRBJ1-6; D is undetermined. This CDR3 contains 15 residues. Trimming removed 7 bases from V and 6 bases from J, with 16 bases in between. The germline V gene has CDR1 SNHLY and CDR2 FYNNEI. CDR3 nucleotides: TGTGCCAGCAACCCACGGGGTGGGGTTAATTCACCCCTCCACTTT. Encoded protein: CASNPRGGVNSPLHF.

The table lists this clone with a few counts. This chain joins TRBV5-1 and TRBJ2-7; possible D gene TRBD2, 7 bases. V dropped 0 bases and J dropped 2 bases, with 12 bases sitting between them. From germline, CDR1 is SGHRS and CDR2 YFSETQ. This CDR3 has 15 residues. This CDR3 reads CASSLAGRGPYEQYF. The CDR3, as DNA: TGCGCCAGCAGCTTGGCAGGGCGGGGGCCCTACGAGCAGTACTTC.

V usage is TRBV19 and J usage is TRBJ1-6; 8 bases align to TRBD1. The CDR3 covers 14 residues. The J segment lost 9 bases and the V segment lost 8 bases, leaving 9 bases of the junction unmatched. Germline V gene data show CDR1 as LNHDA and CDR2 as SQIVND (reference sequence). The CDR3 DNA reads as TGTGCCAGTCAACTTACAGGGGGGCGTTCACCCCTCCACTTT. This sequence encodes CASQLTGGRSPLHF.

The chain has TRBV27 and TRBJ1-3, with 10 bases matching TRBD1. The J segment lost 0 bases and the V segment lost 6 bases, leaving 5 bases of the junction unmatched. Germline CDR1 is MNHEY and CDR2 is SMNVEV (reference sequence). The CDR3 is 16 amino acids. The chain's CDR3 is CASSRDRGYSGNTIYF. CDR3 DNA sequence: TGTGCCAGCAGCCGGGACAGGGGTTACTCTGGAAACACCATATATTTT.

The rearrangement joins TRBV28 to TRBJ1-4; TRBD1 might be the D (6 bases). The CDR3 has 14 amino acids. The germline V gene encodes CDR1 MDHEN and CDR2 SYDVKM. V was shortened by 6 bases and J by 12 bases, with 20 bases between the two germline ends. The CDR3 DNA reads as TGTGCCAGCAGCCCCCTTGCTCCAAGGGGGGAACTGTTTTTT. It is translated as CASSPLAPRGELFF. The variable domain in full, with the rest retrieved from reference TRBV28 and TRBJ1-4, is DVKVTQSSRYLVKRTGEKVFLECVQDMDHENMFWYRQDPGLGLRLIYFSYDVKMKEKGDIPEGYSVSREKKERFSLILESASTNQTSMYLCASSPLAPRGELFFGSGTQLSVL.

The sample holds a few counts of this clone. The rearrangement links TRBV7-8 to TRBJ2-1; 11 bases align to TRBD2. Germline V lookup: CDR1 SGHVS, CDR2 FQNEAQ. Trimming took 7 bases from V and 5 from J; bases not matched to a gene: 7. The CDR3 loop spans 15 amino acids. Here the CDR3 reads CASTNSGGANNEQFF. CDR3 coding DNA: TGTGCCAGCACCAATAGCGGGGGGGCCAACAATGAGCAGTTCTTC.

V and J are TRBV5-1 and TRBJ1-1; D is uncertain. V gave up 0 bases and J gave up 5 bases, with 20 bases separating them. Germline-derived CDR1 and CDR2 are SGHRS and YFSETQ. CDR3 length: 17 residues. CDR3 nucleotide sequence: TGCGCCAGCAGCTTGGGTGGGCCCCAAAGAGGCAAGACTGAAGCTTTCTTT. This translates into CASSLGGPQRGKTEAFF.

The chain carries TRBV30 and TRBJ1-1; 7 nucleotides agree with TRBD1. This CDR3 comprises 13 residues. Looked up from germline, CDR1 is GTSNPN and CDR2 is SVGIG (reference sequence). Trimming removed 8 bases from V and 2 bases from J; junction bases left unmatched: 8. For the CDR3, the DNA is TGTGCCCGGGGCAGGACAGGAAACACTGAAGCTTTCTTT. This gives the protein CARGRTGNTEAFF.

The chain is built from TRBV6-5 and TRBJ2-3; 9 bases are shared with TRBD1. This CDR3 has 16 residues. V trimming: 1 base; J trimming: 0 bases; junction bases outside the gene matches: 2. Per germline, CDR1 MNHEY and CDR2 SVGAGI. For the CDR3, the DNA is TGTGCCAGCAGTTACTGGGGGACAGGGAGCACAGATACGCAGTATTTT. Its translation: CASSYWGTGSTDTQYF.

This chain uses TRBV30 with TRBJ1-2; TRBD1 might be the D (5 bases). Between the trimmed V and J ends, which lost 1 base and 5 bases, there was a span of 17 bases. The CDR3 contains 15 residues. Germline CDR1 GTSNPN, CDR2 SVGIG (reference sequence). This CDR3 reads CAWSASGAGGYGYTF. CDR3 bases: TGTGCCTGGAGTGCTTCCGGGGCTGGGGGATATGGCTACACCTTC.

This chain uses TRBV11-1 with TRBJ1-1, with a tentative D call TRBD1 (6 bases). V was pared by 5 bases and J by 6 bases, with 10 bases between. CDR3 length: 12 residues. Looked up from germline, CDR1 is SGHAT and CDR2 is FQDESV (reference sequence). CDR3 loop: CASSVGQPEAFF. CDR3 DNA sequence: TGTGCCAGCAGCGTAGGACAGCCTGAAGCTTTCTTT.

This chain uses TRBV2 with TRBJ1-1, with a tentative D call TRBD1 (6 bases). The V end was cut by 6 bases, the J end by 1 base, with 12 bases between. The CDR3 runs to 14 residues. Germline-derived CDR1 and CDR2 are SNHLY and FYNNEI. Here the CDR3 reads CASRSGTQNTEAFF. The CDR3 DNA reads TGTGCCAGCAGATCCGGGACACAGAACACTGAAGCTTTCTTT.

The chain links TRBV5-1 to TRBJ2-1; D possibly matches TRBD1 or TRBD2 (5 bases each). The CDR3 length is 15 residues. Trimming stripped 3 bases from V and 0 bases from J, with 10 bases between. CDR1 and CDR2 (germline): SGHRS, YFSETQ. The CDR3 region has the DNA TGCGCCAGCAGCTCAGCTGGGGGCTCCTACAATGAGCAGTTCTTC. Its protein is CASSSAGGSYNEQFF.

The chain is built from TRBV19 and TRBJ2-7, with TRBD2 identical over 9 bases. The germline V gene has CDR1 LNHDA and CDR2 SQIVND (reference sequence). V dropped 8 bases and J dropped 4; count of bases not matched to a gene: 9. The CDR3 runs 14 residues. CDR3: CASARAGGPYEQYF. Written as DNA, the CDR3 is TGTGCCAGTGCCCGCGCGGGGGGGCCGTACGAGCAGTACTTC.

The rearrangement uses TRBV7-9 and TRBJ2-3; no clear D gene. The CDR3 sequence is 16 residues long. V lost 3 bases and J lost 2, with 15 bases in between. In germline, CDR1 is SEHNR, CDR2 FQNEAQ (reference sequence). DNA for the CDR3: TGTGCCAGCAGCTTCCTCGGACGGGCGATCACAGATACGCAGTATTTT. It encodes CASSFLGRAITDTQYF.

This clone appeared a few times. The genes are TRBV6-5 and TRBJ2-1; TRBD1 or TRBD2 may be the D gene (5 bases each). Trimming shortened V by 2 bases and J by 2 bases, and 10 bases separated the two germline ends. In germline, CDR1 is MNHEY, CDR2 SVGAGI. The CDR3 has 15 residues. This CDR3 is CASSYGQGAYNEQFF. CDR3 sequence (DNA): TGTGCCAGCAGTTACGGGCAGGGAGCCTACAATGAGCAGTTCTTC.

The chain combines TRBV6-1 with TRBJ1-1; D perhaps matches TRBD1 (6 bases). V was trimmed by 5 bases and J by 4 bases, leaving 11 bases between them. CDR3 size: 13 residues. The germline V gene has CDR1 MNHNS and CDR2 SASEGT. The CDR3 protein is CASSPGTSTEAFF. Here the CDR3 DNA reads TGTGCCAGCAGTCCCGGGACAAGCACTGAAGCTTTCTTT.

The chain is built from TRBV19 and TRBJ2-5; a weak D match, TRBD2 (6 bases). From germline, CDR1 is LNHDA and CDR2 SQIVND (reference sequence). With 6 bases removed from V and 3 bases from J, the gap between germline ends came to 23 bases. The CDR3 spans 17 residues. DNA of the CDR3: TGTGCCAGTAGCCCCCCGGGCGGAACCGGGGGAAAAGAGACCCAGTACTTC. As protein: CASSPPGGTGGKETQYF.

V gene TRBV11-2 combines with J gene TRBJ2-7, with D unresolved. CDR1 is SGHAT and CDR2 is FQNNGV in the germline V gene. The CDR3 consists of 14 residues. With 1 base removed from V and 6 bases from J, the gap between germline ends came to 13 bases. CDR3 in DNA: TGTGCCAGCAGCTTAGGTGCAGGTTCTCTCGAGCAGTACTTC. The encoded protein is CASSLGAGSLEQYF.